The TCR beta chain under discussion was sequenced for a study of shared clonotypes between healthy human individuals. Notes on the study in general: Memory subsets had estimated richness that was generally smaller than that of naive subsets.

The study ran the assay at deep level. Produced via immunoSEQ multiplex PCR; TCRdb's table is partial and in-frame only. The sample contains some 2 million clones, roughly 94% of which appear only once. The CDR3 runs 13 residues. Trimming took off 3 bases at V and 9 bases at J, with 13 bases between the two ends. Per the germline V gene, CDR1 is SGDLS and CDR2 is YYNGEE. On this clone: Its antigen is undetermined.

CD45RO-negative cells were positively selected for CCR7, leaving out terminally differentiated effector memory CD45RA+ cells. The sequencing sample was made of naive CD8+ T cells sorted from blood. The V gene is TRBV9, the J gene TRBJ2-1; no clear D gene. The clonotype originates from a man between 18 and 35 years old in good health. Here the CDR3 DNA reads TGTGCCAGCAGCGGGACGAGGATCGGTGAGCAGTTCTTC. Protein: CASSGTRIGEQFF.